A single sample is the source of the 14 T cell receptor beta chains below, sequenced in a study of CD8 T cells in ankylosing spondylitis. These receptors have no identified antigens. TCRdb re-called the 5' RACE reads with MiXCR, one entry per CDR3 protein. In the table there are hundreds of thousands of distinct CDR3 sequences, around 11% of which are singletons. Study conclusions and caveats: Ankylosing spondylitis blood appeared to carry a characteristic TCR beta motif of seven to nine highly homologous variants.

Sequencing was performed on blood, either unsorted or a sorted T cell fraction (not recorded which). The receptors come from a male donor with ankylosing spondylitis.

This chain joins TRBV7-2 and TRBJ2-1, with D hard to call. CDR3 size: 13 residues. The V and J ends lost 1 base and 4 bases respectively, with 5 bases between them. Germline-derived CDR1 and CDR2 are SGHTA and FQGNSA. The CDR3 protein is CASSLVRYNEQFF. CDR3 coding DNA: TGTGCCAGCAGCTTAGTCAGATACAATGAGCAGTTCTTC.

The chain combines TRBV11-3 with TRBJ1-3, with D perhaps TRBD1 (6 bases). This CDR3 has 14 amino acids. V dropped 5 bases and J dropped 1 base, with 9 bases sitting between them. Looked up from germline, CDR1 is SGHNT and CDR2 is YENEEA. The CDR3 region is CASSGTPSGNTIYF. CDR3 bases: TGTGCCAGCAGCGGGACACCTTCTGGAAACACCATATATTTT.

This rearrangement joins TRBV9 to TRBJ2-2, with no clear D. The CDR3 is 14 amino acids. Germline assignment: CDR1 SGDLS and CDR2 YYNGEE. V was pared by 4 bases and J by 6 bases, with 13 bases between. Here the CDR3 reads CASSPTGFPGELFF. DNA of the CDR3: TGTGCCAGCAGCCCAACCGGTTTCCCCGGGGAGCTGTTTTTT.

This clonotype was seen more than once but under ten times. J is TRBJ1-5 and V is TRBV14; D is ambiguous. Germline CDR1 reads SGHDN; CDR2 reads FVKESK. V was cut by 3 bases and J by 6 bases, with 3 bases left in between. The CDR3 is made up of 11 amino acids. CDR3 protein: CASSHGQPQHF. The CDR3 DNA reads as TGTGCCAGCAGCCATGGTCAGCCCCAGCATTTT.

The J gene is TRBJ1-5, the V gene TRBV5-1; no clear D. The CDR3 loop spans 15 amino acids. V was trimmed by 0 bases and J by 0 bases, leaving 7 bases between them. Germline V lookup: CDR1 SGHRS, CDR2 YFSETQ. The CDR3 sequence: CASSLGGPSNQPQHF. Written as DNA, the CDR3 is TGCGCCAGCAGCTTGGGCGGCCCTAGCAATCAGCCCCAGCATTTT.

The J gene is TRBJ1-5, the V gene TRBV7-8; 7 bases map to TRBD1. Losses at the gene ends were 5 bases for V and 0 bases for J; bases not matched to a gene: 13. Per germline, CDR1 SGHVS and CDR2 FQNEAQ. CDR3 size: 18 residues. The DNA for the CDR3 is TGTGCCAGCAGCCGGGGAACAGGGGCGGACTATAGCAATCAGCCCCAGCATTTT. It yields the protein CASSRGTGADYSNQPQHF.

The rearrangement uses TRBV12-3 or TRBV12-4 and TRBJ2-5; 8 bases are shared with TRBD2. The junction had 6 bases not matched to a gene; V was cut back by 5 bases and J by 1 base. The CDR3 consists of 15 residues. The CDR3 here is CASSRDSGVQETQYF. CDR3 in DNA: TGTGCCAGCAGTCGGGATAGCGGGGTCCAAGAGACCCAGTACTTC.

The chain links TRBV7-2 to TRBJ2-6; D is uncertain. Looked up from germline, CDR1 is SGHTA and CDR2 is FQGNSA. Trimming stripped 10 bases from V and 0 bases from J, with 7 bases between. CDR3 length: 13 residues. In DNA form, the CDR3 reads TGTGCCATCGATTTCTCTGGGGCCAACGTCCTGACTTTC. Amino acids: CAIDFSGANVLTF.

This rearrangement joins TRBV10-2 to TRBJ2-1, with 8 bases aligning to TRBD2. This CDR3 comprises 16 residues. Looked up from germline, CDR1 is WSHSY and CDR2 is SAAADI. V trimming: 8 bases; J trimming: 0 bases; junction bases outside the gene matches: 9. CDR3 DNA sequence: TGCGCCAGCTCTTCCGGGACTAGGGACTCCTACAATGAGCAGTTCTTC. It codes for CASSSGTRDSYNEQFF.

The chain has TRBV12-3 or TRBV12-4 and TRBJ1-1; D unresolved. The V end was cut by 3 bases, the J end by 3 bases, with 5 bases between. There are 12 residues in the CDR3. CDR3: CASSFRHTEAFF. In DNA, the CDR3 is TGTGCCAGCAGTTTCCGTCACACTGAAGCTTTCTTT.

This clonotype has ten or more counts. The chain recombines TRBV7-9 with TRBJ1-1; D unresolved. CDR3 size: 13 residues. Trimming left V 3 bases short and J 3 bases short, with 8 bases between. From germline, CDR1 is SEHNR and CDR2 FQNEAQ (reference sequence). The CDR3 spells CASSFSADTEAFF. The CDR3 DNA reads TGTGCCAGCAGCTTCTCCGCGGACACTGAAGCTTTCTTT.

V usage is TRBV20-1 and J usage is TRBJ2-5; D assignment may be TRBD1 or TRBD2 (7 bases each). The V and J ends lost 6 bases and 3 bases respectively, with 14 bases between them. This CDR3 region has 13 residues. Germline V lookup: CDR1 DFQATT, CDR2 SNEGSKA (reference sequence). The DNA of the CDR3 is TGCAGTGCGAGACAGGGAGGGGAAGAGACCCAGTACTTC. The encoded protein is CSARQGGEETQYF.

This clonotype was found a few times. This chain uses TRBV20-1 with TRBJ2-6; D ambiguous. Per the germline V gene, CDR1 is DFQATT and CDR2 is SNEGSKA (reference sequence). The CDR3 loop spans 16 amino acids. V lost 3 bases and J lost 0, with 12 bases in between. The DNA of the CDR3 is TGCAGTGCTAGTTCCCCCCGGATCTCTGGGGCCAACGTCCTGACTTTC. Translating gives CSASSPRISGANVLTF.

This clonotype was counted a few times. The chain recombines TRBV12-3 or TRBV12-4 with TRBJ2-7, with TRBD1 identical over 10 bases. V trimming: 6 bases; J trimming: 3 bases; junction bases outside the gene matches: 8. This CDR3 contains 15 residues. CDR3: CASSRPGQGIYEQYF. The CDR3 DNA reads as TGTGCCAGCAGCCGCCCGGGACAGGGGATCTACGAGCAGTACTTC.